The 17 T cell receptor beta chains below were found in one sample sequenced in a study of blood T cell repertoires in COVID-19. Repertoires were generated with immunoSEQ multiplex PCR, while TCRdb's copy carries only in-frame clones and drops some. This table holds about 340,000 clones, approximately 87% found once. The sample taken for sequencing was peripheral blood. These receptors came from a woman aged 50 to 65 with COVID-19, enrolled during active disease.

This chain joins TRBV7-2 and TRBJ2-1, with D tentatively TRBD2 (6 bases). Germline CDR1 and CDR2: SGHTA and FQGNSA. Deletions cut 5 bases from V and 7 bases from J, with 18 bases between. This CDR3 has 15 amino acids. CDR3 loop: CASSTTSFGRNEQFF. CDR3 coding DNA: TGTGCCAGCAGCACGACTAGTTTCGGGCGGAATGAGCAGTTCTTC.

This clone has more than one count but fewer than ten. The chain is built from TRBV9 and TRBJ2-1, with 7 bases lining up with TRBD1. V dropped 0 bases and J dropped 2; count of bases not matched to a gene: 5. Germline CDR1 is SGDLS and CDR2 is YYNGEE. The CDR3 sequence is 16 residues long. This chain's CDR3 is CASSVDSTGAYNEQFF. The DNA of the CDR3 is TGTGCCAGCAGCGTAGATAGTACAGGGGCCTACAATGAGCAGTTCTTC. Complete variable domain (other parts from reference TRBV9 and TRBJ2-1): DSGVTQTPKHLITATGQRVTLRCSPRSGDLSVYWYQQSLDQGLQFLIQYYNGEERAKGNILERFSAQQFPDLHSELNLSSLELGDSALYFCASSVDSTGAYNEQFFGPGTRLTVL.

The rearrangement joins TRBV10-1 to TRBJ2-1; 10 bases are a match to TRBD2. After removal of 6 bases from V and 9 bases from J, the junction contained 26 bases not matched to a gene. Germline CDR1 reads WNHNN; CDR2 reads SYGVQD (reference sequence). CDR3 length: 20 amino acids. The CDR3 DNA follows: TGCGCCAGCAGCAAGCGATCTCCCGGGACTAGCGACGGCATAGTAGGTGAGCAGTTCTTC. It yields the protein CASSKRSPGTSDGIVGEQFF.

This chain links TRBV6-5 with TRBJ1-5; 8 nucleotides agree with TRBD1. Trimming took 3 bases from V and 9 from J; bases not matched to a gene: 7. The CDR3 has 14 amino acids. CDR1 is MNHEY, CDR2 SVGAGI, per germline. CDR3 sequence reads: CASSYGAGTGPQHF. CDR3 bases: TGTGCCAGCAGTTATGGAGCGGGGACAGGGCCCCAGCATTTT.

CDR3 protein: CASSPRTSGMRFREQYF. The CDR3 DNA sequence: TGTGCCAGCAGTCCGCGGACTAGCGGGATGAGATTTCGGGAGCAGTACTTC. The V and J genes are TRBV6-6 and TRBJ2-7, with TRBD2 matching over 12 bases. The CDR3 consists of 17 residues. Germline V gene lookup returns CDR1 MNHNY and CDR2 SVGAGI (reference sequence). V dropped 5 bases and J dropped 7; count of bases not matched to a gene: 15.

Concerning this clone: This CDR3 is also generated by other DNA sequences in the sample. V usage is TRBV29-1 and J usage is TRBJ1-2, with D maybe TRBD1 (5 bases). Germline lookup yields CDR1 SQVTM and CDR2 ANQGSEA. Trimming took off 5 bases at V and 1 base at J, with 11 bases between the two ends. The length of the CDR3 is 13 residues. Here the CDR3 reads CSVRQTLNYGYTF. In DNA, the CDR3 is TGCAGCGTTCGACAGACTCTTAACTATGGCTACACCTTC.

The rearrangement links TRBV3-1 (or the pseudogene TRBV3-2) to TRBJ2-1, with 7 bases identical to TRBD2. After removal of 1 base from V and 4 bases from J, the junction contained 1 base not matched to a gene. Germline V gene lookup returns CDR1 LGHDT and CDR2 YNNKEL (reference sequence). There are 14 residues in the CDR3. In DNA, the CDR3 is TGTGCCAGCAGCCAAGTTAGCGGGTACAATGAGCAGTTCTTC. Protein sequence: CASSQVSGYNEQFF.

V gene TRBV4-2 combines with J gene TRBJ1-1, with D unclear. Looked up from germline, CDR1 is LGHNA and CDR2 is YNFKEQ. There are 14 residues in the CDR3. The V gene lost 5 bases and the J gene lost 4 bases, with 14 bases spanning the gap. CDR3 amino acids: CASSEVRGGTEAFF. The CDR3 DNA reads TGTGCCAGCAGCGAGGTAAGAGGTGGCACTGAAGCTTTCTTT.

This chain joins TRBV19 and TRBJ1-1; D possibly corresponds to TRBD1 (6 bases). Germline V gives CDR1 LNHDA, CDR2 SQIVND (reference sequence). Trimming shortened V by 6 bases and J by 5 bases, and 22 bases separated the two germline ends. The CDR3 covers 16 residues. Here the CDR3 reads CASRSRDTTIRTEAFF. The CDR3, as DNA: TGTGCCAGTAGATCTCGGGACACCACGATAAGGACTGAAGCTTTCTTT.

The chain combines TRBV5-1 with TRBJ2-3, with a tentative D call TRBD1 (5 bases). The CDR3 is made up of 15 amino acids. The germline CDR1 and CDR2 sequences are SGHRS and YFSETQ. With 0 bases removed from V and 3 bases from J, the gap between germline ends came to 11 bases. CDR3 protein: CASSLVGRVTDTQYF. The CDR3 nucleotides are TGCGCCAGCAGCTTGGTGGGCAGGGTAACAGATACGCAGTATTTT.

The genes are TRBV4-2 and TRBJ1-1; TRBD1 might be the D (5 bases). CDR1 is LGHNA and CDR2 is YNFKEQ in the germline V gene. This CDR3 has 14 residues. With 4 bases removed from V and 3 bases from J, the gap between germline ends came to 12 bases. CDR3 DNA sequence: TGTGCCAGCAGCCGCGGAGACAGAGACACTGAAGCTTTCTTT. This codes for CASSRGDRDTEAFF.

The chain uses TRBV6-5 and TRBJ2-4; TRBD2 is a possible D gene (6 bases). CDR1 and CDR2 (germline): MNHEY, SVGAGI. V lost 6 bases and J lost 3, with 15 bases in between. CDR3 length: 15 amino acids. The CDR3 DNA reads TGTGCCAGCAGCCACCGGGGGAGAGGCAAAAACATTCAGTACTTC. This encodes CASSHRGRGKNIQYF.

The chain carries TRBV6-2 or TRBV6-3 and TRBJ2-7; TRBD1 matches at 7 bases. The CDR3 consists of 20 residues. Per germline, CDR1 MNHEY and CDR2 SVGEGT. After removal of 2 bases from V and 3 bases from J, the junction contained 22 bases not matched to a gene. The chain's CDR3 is CASSYDPTYRDRIPFYEQYF. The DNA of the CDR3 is TGTGCCAGCAGTTACGATCCAACCTACCGGGACAGAATCCCTTTCTACGAGCAGTACTTC.

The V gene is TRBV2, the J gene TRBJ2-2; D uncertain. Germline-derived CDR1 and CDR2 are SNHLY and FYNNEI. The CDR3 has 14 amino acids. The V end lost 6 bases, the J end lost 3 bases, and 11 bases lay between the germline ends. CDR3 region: CASRSFQDTGELFF. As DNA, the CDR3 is TGTGCCAGCAGGAGCTTTCAAGACACCGGGGAGCTGTTTTTT.

CDR3 residues: CASTINRGATDTQYF. Written as DNA, the CDR3 is TGTGCCAGCACCATAAACAGGGGAGCCACAGATACGCAGTATTTT. The V gene is TRBV6-5, the J gene TRBJ2-3; 7 bases are a match to TRBD1. Per germline, CDR1 MNHEY and CDR2 SVGAGI. The CDR3 sequence is 15 residues long. J gave up 2 bases and V 7 bases, and 9 bases lay outside the gene matches.

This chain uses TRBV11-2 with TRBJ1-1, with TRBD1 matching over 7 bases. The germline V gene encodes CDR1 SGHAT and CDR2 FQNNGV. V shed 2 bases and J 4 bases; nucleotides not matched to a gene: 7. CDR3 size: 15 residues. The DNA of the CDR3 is TGTGCCAGCAGCTTATCCAACGCAGGGGGCACTGAAGCTTTCTTT. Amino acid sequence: CASSLSNAGGTEAFF.

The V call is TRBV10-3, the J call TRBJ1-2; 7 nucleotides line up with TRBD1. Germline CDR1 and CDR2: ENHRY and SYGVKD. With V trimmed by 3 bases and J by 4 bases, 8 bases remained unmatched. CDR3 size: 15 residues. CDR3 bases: TGTGCCATCAGTGATCGTGGGACAGAGAGCTATGGCTACACCTTC. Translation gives CAISDRGTESYGYTF.